These T cell receptor beta chains were read from a single sample in a study of CD8+ T cells in alopecia areata. Here immunoSEQ multiplex PCR was the method, and the copy in TCRdb shows in-frame clones only, minus some. The sample includes roughly 7,200 clones, approximately 71% of them seen just once. Material: skin, obtained at week 4, from a patient treated with tofacitinib. The receptors were gathered from a human donor with alopecia areata. Each CDR3 is given with its conserved first and last residue. The order of the fields is CDR3 DNA, CDR3 protein, J gene, clone size, V gene, D gene. The D gene is left open where the match is weak. Only some rows state a clone size, as once, few, many or a class for expanded clones.

TGTGCCAGTAGTATGTCCCCCGTGAGGGGGTTCACCTACAATGAGCAGTTCTTC	CASSMSPVRGFTYNEQFF	TRBJ2-1	.	TRBV19	.
TGCAGCGCGACAGCGAAGCGAAACACCATATATTTT	CSATAKRNTIYF	TRBJ1-3	few	TRBV29-1	.
TGCAGCGTTGGATCGCCATTCGATGGCTACACCTTC	CSVGSPFDGYTF	TRBJ1-2	once	TRBV29-1	.
TGTGCCAGTAGTATGACAGGGAATCAGCCCCAGCATTTT	CASSMTGNQPQHF	TRBJ1-5	.	TRBV19	TRBD1
TGCAGCGTTGACGGGAGAGAAACCGGGGAGCTGTTTTTT	CSVDGRETGELFF	TRBJ2-2	.	TRBV29-1	.
TGTGCCAGCAGTGATGGGACAGTCTACGAGCAGTACTTC	CASSDGTVYEQYF	TRBJ2-7	.	TRBV2	TRBD1
TGTGCCAGCAGCAACAGGGGGCTGAGTGATGAGCAGTTCTTC	CASSNRGLSDEQFF	TRBJ2-1	.	TRBV6-5	TRBD1
TGTGCCAGCAGCTTAGAACTAGCGGGAGGGTCAAATGAGCAGTTCTTC	CASSLELAGGSNEQFF	TRBJ2-1	.	TRBV11-1	TRBD2
TGTGCCAGCAGTGGGTTGAGGGTGGCACCCTACGAGCAGTACTTC	CASSGLRVAPYEQYF	TRBJ2-7	.	TRBV27	.
TGTGCCAGCAGCTCGAGCCGCCACCAAGATGAAGCTTTCTTT	CASSSSRHQDEAFF	TRBJ1-1	.	TRBV5-4	.
TGTGCCAGTAGCTCCAGGGGGAGAGGTCAGCCCCAGCATTTT	CASSSRGRGQPQHF	TRBJ1-5	.	TRBV19	TRBD1
TGTGCCAGCAGCTTAGTCCGGGATGCATCCTACGAGCAGTACTTC	CASSLVRDASYEQYF	TRBJ2-7	once	TRBV7-9	.
TGTGCCAGCTCACCCCCGAAGGACCCTTCTGGAAACACCATATATTTT	CASSPPKDPSGNTIYF	TRBJ1-3	.	TRBV18	.
TGTGCCAGCAGTCCTGAGTTAGTAGTACAAAGCAATGAGCAGTTCTTC	CASSPELVVQSNEQFF	TRBJ2-1	.	TRBV2	.
TGCGCCAGCAGCTTGGTTAGCGGGGGGGCGAGGGTCTACGAGCAGTACTTC	CASSLVSGGARVYEQYF	TRBJ2-7	.	TRBV5-1	TRBD2
TGTGCCAGCAGTGCAGGGGGGGAAGAGACCCAGTACTTC	CASSAGGEETQYF	TRBJ2-5	.	TRBV2	.
TGTGCCAGCAGCGCGACCGGGGGCGAGCAGTACTTC	CASSATGGEQYF	TRBJ2-7	.	TRBV6-5	.
TGTGCCAGCAGTTACTCGGGCCGAGAGACCCAGTACTTC	CASSYSGRETQYF	TRBJ2-5	.	TRBV6-6	.
TGTGCCAGTAGTATGGACACACCCACCTTTAACACTGAAGCTTTCTTT	CASSMDTPTFNTEAFF	TRBJ1-1	.	TRBV19	.
TGTGCCAGCAGTTTACCGGGAACAGATACGCAGTATTTT	CASSLPGTDTQYF	TRBJ2-3	few	TRBV5-4	.
TGTGCCAGCAGCCTAGCGGCAGGGGGCCACGAGCAGTACTTC	CASSLAAGGHEQYF	TRBJ2-7	once	TRBV7-6	.
TGTGCCAGCAGTGAAGGGCTTAGCGGGGGGCAGGGTACGCAGTATTTT	CASSEGLSGGQGTQYF	TRBJ2-3	.	TRBV6-1	TRBD2
TGTGCCTGGATGGCACGGGGACGAAATTACGAGCAGTACTTC	CAWMARGRNYEQYF	TRBJ2-7	.	TRBV30	.
TGTGCCTGGAGCGGGAAGGGATTCCCCGCCTACGAGCAGTACTTC	CAWSGKGFPAYEQYF	TRBJ2-7	few	TRBV30	.
TGCAGCGTAGGGGGGAACTATGGCTACACCTTC	CSVGGNYGYTF	TRBJ1-2	.	TRBV29-1	.
TGTGCCACCAGGGCGGGGTATGGCAATCAGCCCCAGCATTTT	CATRAGYGNQPQHF	TRBJ1-5	.	TRBV15	.
TGTGCCAGCAGCTTCCAGCCCTGGACTAGCGGTACCTACAATGAGCAGTTCTTC	CASSFQPWTSGTYNEQFF	TRBJ2-1	few	TRBV7-9	TRBD2
TGTGCCAGCGGCTTCTGGGGGGACAGGGGCTACACCTTC	CASGFWGDRGYTF	TRBJ1-2	.	TRBV28	TRBD1
TGCAGCGTTGCGGGGACTAGCCTCTACGCGCAGTATTTT	CSVAGTSLYAQYF	TRBJ2-3	.	TRBV29-1	TRBD2
TGTGCCAGCAGAGCTCCCCGGGCGGGGGGACGCACAGATACGCAGTATTTT	CASRAPRAGGRTDTQYF	TRBJ2-3	.	TRBV7-2	TRBD2
TGTGCCAGCAGCTTAGCCCGCCGGGACAGTCCTCTTTATGGCTACACCTTC	CASSLARRDSPLYGYTF	TRBJ1-2	.	TRBV7-2	TRBD1
TGTGCCAGCAGCCTACAGGGGGCCTTTAACTATGGCTACACCTTC	CASSLQGAFNYGYTF	TRBJ1-2	.	TRBV7-9	TRBD1
TGTGCCAGCAGTGCGGGGGACAGGATCTCTGGAAACACCATATATTTT	CASSAGDRISGNTIYF	TRBJ1-3	.	TRBV27	TRBD1
TGTGCCAGCAGTGATCAGGGCCCTCCGGGCTTGTACGAGCAGTACTTC	CASSDQGPPGLYEQYF	TRBJ2-7	once	TRBV6-1	.
TGTGCCAGCAGCCAAGATCTCGGCGGGAGGACGAATACGCAGTATTTT	CASSQDLGGRTNTQYF	TRBJ2-3	few	TRBV4-1	TRBD2
TGTGCCAGCAGTCCACGCCTTGGGACAGGATATTACTACGAGCAGTACTTC	CASSPRLGTGYYYEQYF	TRBJ2-7	.	TRBV27	TRBD1
TGTGCCAGCAGTTTTAGGTCCGGGGAGCTGTTTTTT	CASSFRSGELFF	TRBJ2-2	.	TRBV27	.
TGTGCCTGGAGTTCCGGGACCGGGGAGCTGTTTTTT	CAWSSGTGELFF	TRBJ2-2	once	TRBV30	.
TGTGCCAGCAGCTTAGGAGGACAGGGTGCGACAGATACGCAGTATTTT	CASSLGGQGATDTQYF	TRBJ2-3	.	TRBV7-9	TRBD1
TGTGCCAGCAGGGTGACAGGGGGCACTGAAGCTTTCTTT	CASRVTGGTEAFF	TRBJ1-1	few	TRBV6-5	TRBD1
TGTGCCAGCTCCCGAGCAGGGGACGGCTACACCTTC	CASSRAGDGYTF	TRBJ1-2	.	TRBV18	.
TGTGCCAGCAGTTACGGACCTAGTTTGATTGGAAACACCATATATTTT	CASSYGPSLIGNTIYF	TRBJ1-3	.	TRBV6-5	.
TGTGCCAGCATCCCCCGGGCCTACACTGAAGCTTTCTTT	CASIPRAYTEAFF	TRBJ1-1	.	TRBV2	.
TGTGCCAGCAGCTTAACGGACAGGAACGAGCAGTACTTC	CASSLTDRNEQYF	TRBJ2-7	.	TRBV13	TRBD1
TGTGCCAGCAGATCTGGACAGGGATTCATGAACACTGAAGCTTTCTTT	CASRSGQGFMNTEAFF	TRBJ1-1	.	TRBV11-2	TRBD1
TGTGCCAGCAGCGTAGCATCAACTAATGAAAAACTGTTTTTT	CASSVASTNEKLFF	TRBJ1-4	.	TRBV9	.